Following are 18 T cell receptor beta chains from one sample sequenced in a study of T cell repertoires in cytomegalovirus infection. TCRdb used MiXCR to reprocess the reads, holding one entry per CDR3 protein. The sample consists of 450,000 to 550,000 distinct CDR3 sequences, 40% to 50% of them appearing once. No antigen has been identified for these receptors. Here the sequenced sample was cultured PBMCs, taken from culture after CMV antigen stimulation. These receptors all stem from a human donor in good health (CMV status not recorded). Some clones in this sample may be carry-over from other donors' samples.

This clonotype was picked up a small number of times. The chain joins TRBV12-3 or TRBV12-4 to TRBJ2-2; no clear D. The CDR3 is 13 amino acids. V was trimmed by 5 bases and J by 4 bases, leaving 8 bases between them. DNA of the CDR3: TGTGCCAGCAGTGGTATTGGCACCGGGGAGCTGTTTTTT. Its translation: CASSGIGTGELFF.

The V call is TRBV4-1, the J call TRBJ2-7; possibly TRBD1 or TRBD2 for D (7 bases each). This CDR3 is 15 amino acids long. Germline V gene data show CDR1 as MGHRA and CDR2 as YSYEKL. With 0 bases removed from V and 3 bases from J, the gap between germline ends came to 12 bases. The CDR3 sequence is CASSQEAGGGYEQYF. CDR3 nucleotide sequence: TGCGCCAGCAGCCAAGAGGCAGGGGGGGGCTACGAGCAGTACTTC.

This clonotype was picked up a small number of times. The V and J genes are TRBV7-2 and TRBJ2-1; tentatively, D is TRBD2 (5 bases). This CDR3 region has 16 residues. CDR1 and CDR2 from the germline V gene are SGHTA and FQGNSA. Trimming took off 1 base at V and 2 bases at J, with 12 bases between the two ends. The CDR3 reads CASSLGSASTYNEQFF. Written as DNA, the CDR3 is TGTGCCAGCAGCTTAGGGTCGGCTAGCACCTACAATGAGCAGTTCTTC.

This chain links TRBV7-9 with TRBJ2-1; TRBD1 aligns across 10 bases. The V gene end was trimmed by 9 bases and the J gene end by 6 bases; junction bases not matched to a gene: 11. There are 15 residues in the CDR3. Per the germline V gene, CDR1 is SEHNR and CDR2 is FQNEAQ (reference sequence). CDR3: CASPPGTGVTNEQFF. The CDR3 nucleotides are TGTGCCAGTCCGCCCGGGACAGGGGTAACCAATGAGCAGTTCTTC.

The chain couples TRBV19 to TRBJ1-5, with a possible D match to TRBD1 (5 bases). The V gene's germline CDR1 is LNHDA and CDR2 SQIVND (reference sequence). This CDR3 has 15 residues. V lost 7 bases and J lost 3, with 16 bases in between. The chain's CDR3 is CASNPVGTLNQPQHF. In nucleotides, the CDR3 is TGTGCCAGTAATCCTGTCGGGACGCTCAATCAGCCCCAGCATTTT.

The chain joins TRBV7-6 to TRBJ2-7, with D possibly matching TRBD1 (5 bases). CDR1 SGHVS and CDR2 FNYEAQ come from the germline V gene. V lost 4 bases, J lost 3 bases, and 10 bases lay in between. The CDR3 length is 13 residues. CDR3 loop: CASSSSGIYEQYF. DNA of the CDR3: TGTGCCAGCAGCTCGTCAGGGATCTACGAGCAGTACTTC.

This rearrangement joins TRBV7-6 to TRBJ2-5; 7 nucleotides line up with TRBD1. Germline CDR1 SGHVS, CDR2 FNYEAQ. This CDR3 spans 14 amino acids. Trimming removed 4 bases from V and 5 bases from J; junction bases left unmatched: 7. CDR3 loop: CASSSTTGWETQYF. The CDR3 DNA reads TGTGCCAGCAGCTCAACGACAGGGTGGGAGACCCAGTACTTC.

The chain has TRBV12-5 and TRBJ2-1; weak D call: TRBD2 (5 bases). The length of the CDR3 is 11 residues. From germline, CDR1 is LGHNT and CDR2 FRNRAP. The V end lost 3 bases, the J end lost 8 bases, and 5 bases lay between the germline ends. The CDR3 region is CASGFGDEQFF. The CDR3 DNA reads as TGTGCTAGTGGTTTCGGGGATGAGCAGTTCTTC.

The rearrangement links TRBV6-2 or TRBV6-3 to TRBJ2-1, with TRBD2 identical over 12 bases. V gave up 6 bases and J gave up 8 bases; unmatched junction bases: 11. This CDR3 has 16 residues. The V gene's germline CDR1 is MNHEY and CDR2 SVGEGT. This chain's CDR3 is CASRVDLAGGVHEQFF. CDR3 bases: TGTGCCAGCAGAGTCGACCTAGCGGGAGGGGTCCATGAGCAGTTCTTC.

The rearrangement links TRBV19 to TRBJ2-1; D perhaps matches TRBD1 (5 bases). The CDR3 sequence is 13 residues long. V lost 4 bases, J lost 3 bases, and 7 bases lay in between. Germline V gene lookup returns CDR1 LNHDA and CDR2 SQIVND (reference sequence). CDR3 region: CASSKQDYNEQFF. In nucleotides, the CDR3 is TGTGCCAGTAGTAAACAGGACTACAATGAGCAGTTCTTC.

The chain is built from TRBV3-1 and TRBJ2-6; 13 positions agree with TRBD2. The germline V gene has CDR1 LGHDT and CDR2 YNNKEL (reference sequence). CDR3 size: 19 residues. Trimming removed 5 bases from V and 1 base from J; junction bases left unmatched: 8. The CDR3 DNA follows: TGTGCCAGCAGCACCCGCACTAGCGGGAGGGCTTCTGGGGCCAACGTCCTGACTTTC. It codes for CASSTRTSGRASGANVLTF. Combining the CDR3 with reference TRBV3-1 and TRBJ2-6 gives the whole variable domain DTAVSQTPKYLVTQMGNDKSIKCEQNLGHDTMYWYKQDSKKFLKIMFSYNNKELIINETVPNRFSPKSPDKAHLNLHINSLELGDSAVYFCASSTRTSGRASGANVLTFGAGSRLTVL.

V and J are TRBV10-2 and TRBJ2-7; possibly TRBD1 for D (5 bases). This CDR3 is built from 14 residues. V lost 6 bases and J 0 bases, leaving 12 bases between the germline ends. Germline values: CDR1 WSHSY, CDR2 SAAADI. The CDR3 bases are TGCGCCAGCAGGGTAGGGGTCAGCTCCTACGAGCAGTACTTC. This gives the protein CASRVGVSSYEQYF.

This chain uses TRBV4-1 with TRBJ1-4; 8 nucleotides line up with TRBD1. The length of the CDR3 is 14 residues. V trimming: 3 bases; J trimming: 12 bases; junction bases outside the gene matches: 9. Per germline, CDR1 MGHRA and CDR2 YSYEKL. The chain's CDR3 is CASSHPGTTGELFF. The CDR3 coding sequence is TGCGCCAGCAGCCATCCGGGCACGACAGGGGAACTGTTTTTT.

V gene TRBV2 combines with J gene TRBJ2-7, with D possibly TRBD2 on 7 matching bases. Germline V gene sequence: CDR1 SNHLY, CDR2 FYNNEI. This CDR3 has 12 amino acids. With 8 bases removed from V and 2 bases from J, the gap between germline ends came to 10 bases. For the CDR3, the DNA is TGTGCCAGCTTGGGGGGGCCCTACGAGCAGTACTTC. Residues: CASLGGPYEQYF.

The genes are TRBV7-2 and TRBJ2-1; 10 bases are shared with TRBD2. The germline V gene encodes CDR1 SGHTA and CDR2 FQGNSA. Unmatched junction bases numbered 12, after V lost 5 bases and J lost 8 bases. The CDR3 sequence is 16 residues long. The CDR3: CASSPGGLAGVDEQFF. DNA for the CDR3: TGTGCCAGCAGCCCCGGGGGCCTAGCGGGAGTAGATGAGCAGTTCTTC.

The chain links TRBV12-3 or TRBV12-4 to TRBJ1-1; D remains unclear. This CDR3 region has 16 residues. Trimming took off 5 bases at V and 0 bases at J, with 16 bases between the two ends. This CDR3 reads CASSPYWAAMNTEAFF. CDR3 coding DNA: TGTGCCAGCAGTCCCTATTGGGCGGCGATGAACACTGAAGCTTTCTTT.

V and J are TRBV27 and TRBJ2-1, with D tentatively TRBD2 (6 bases). The V gene's germline CDR1 is MNHEY and CDR2 SMNVEV (reference sequence). The ends were cut back, 3 bases at V and 0 bases at J, with 12 bases in the middle. This CDR3 comprises 16 residues. CDR3 coding DNA: TGTGCCAGCAGTTTTTTTTACGGGAGCTCCTACAATGAGCAGTTCTTC. Translated: CASSFFYGSSYNEQFF.

This sequence joins TRBV7-4 and TRBJ2-1; D possibly matches TRBD1 or TRBD2 (5 bases each). Trimming cost V 6 bases and J 3 bases, with 15 bases left between them. Germline CDR1 is SGHVT and CDR2 is SQSDAQ. The CDR3 extends over 15 amino acids. The CDR3 reads CASSPGTPGYNEQFF. The CDR3 DNA is TGTGCCAGCAGTCCCGGGACGCCCGGCTACAATGAGCAGTTCTTC.